This is a list of T cell receptor beta chains from one sample in a study of identical twins. TCRdb re-analysed the 5' RACE reads in MiXCR, keeping a single row per CDR3 protein. Of 420,000 or so distinct CDR3 sequences in the sample, around 18% were seen once. Input material: naive T cells sorted from blood. These receptors all come from a man aged 45 to 65 in good health. CDR3s include the opening cysteine and the closing phenylalanine or tryptophan. The D gene is left open where the match is weak. Clone size, where shown, is once, few, many, or a class for clones that have expanded.

>-|TRBJ2-4|TRBV6-1|-
TGTGCCAGCAGGACGGGTCAGACCCTAGCCAAAAACATTCAGTACTTC
CASRTGQTLAKNIQYF
>-|TRBJ2-7|TRBV7-8|few
TGTGCCAGCAGACTCAATTTGGACTACGAGCAGTACTTC
CASRLNLDYEQYF
>-|TRBJ1-1|TRBV18|few
TGTGCCAGCTCAGGGAACATGAACACTGAAGCTTTCTTT
CASSGNMNTEAFF
>-|TRBJ2-1|TRBV18|few
TGTGCCAGCTCACCAGCGACTGCATCACGGGATGAGCAGTTCTTC
CASSPATASRDEQFF
>-|TRBJ2-1|TRBV4-3|many
TGCGCCAGCAGCCAAGCCTGGACACCAAACAATGAGCAGTTCTTC
CASSQAWTPNNEQFF
>TRBD1|TRBJ1-2|TRBV6-4|-
TGTGCCAGCAGTCCTCTCGGGACAGGGAGCGGCTACACCTTC
CASSPLGTGSGYTF
>-|TRBJ2-3|TRBV6-2/TRBV6-3|-
TGTGCCAGCTCCGTGGGTCTGACGGGGCAGTATTTT
CASSVGLTGQYF
>-|TRBJ2-7|TRBV4-3|-
TGCGCCAGCAGCCAAGATCCAGTCTCCTACGAGCAGTACTTC
CASSQDPVSYEQYF
>TRBD2|TRBJ2-1|TRBV28|many
TGTGCCAGCAGTGAAACGACTAGCGGGGGTTATGAGCAGTTCTTC
CASSETTSGGYEQFF
>-|TRBJ2-7|TRBV10-3|-
TGTGCCACCTCCCCGGGGACCTACTACGAGCAGTACTTC
CATSPGTYYEQYF
>-|TRBJ2-7|TRBV20-1|many
TGCAGTGCTAGAGAAACGCCGCCGGAACGGGGCTACGAGCAGTACTTC
CSARETPPERGYEQYF
>-|TRBJ1-6|TRBV5-1|many
TGCGCCAGCAGCTTGGAGATTAATTCACCCCTCCACTTT
CASSLEINSPLHF
>-|TRBJ2-7|TRBV12-3/TRBV12-4|-
TGTGCCAGCAGCTCTTTACGCTACGAGCAGTACTTC
CASSSLRYEQYF
>-|TRBJ2-7|TRBV12-3/TRBV12-4|many
TGTGCCAGCAGGCCGGGACTCCGAAGCTACGAGCAGTACTTC
CASRPGLRSYEQYF
>-|TRBJ1-2|TRBV20-1|-
TGCAGTGCTAGAAAGGGTCGGGAATATGGCTACACCTTC
CSARKGREYGYTF
>-|TRBJ1-6|TRBV29-1|-
TGCAGCGTCCGGGTCAATAATTCACCCCTCCACTTT
CSVRVNNSPLHF
>TRBD2|TRBJ2-3|TRBV18|-
TGTGCCAGCTCACCACCGGGTCGACTAGCGGAGACCACAGATACGCAGTATTTT
CASSPPGRLAETTDTQYF
>TRBD1|TRBJ1-1|TRBV9|many
TGTGCCAGCAGCGTCCACGGGACAGCCTTTGGGTTCGACACTGAAGCTTTCTTT
CASSVHGTAFGFDTEAFF
>-|TRBJ2-6|TRBV6-1|-
TGTGCCAGCAGTATAACACTAGTCGCTGGGGCCAACGTCCTGACTTTC
CASSITLVAGANVLTF
>TRBD1|TRBJ1-5|TRBV7-9|-
TGTGCCAGGAGCTCCGGGACAGAGAATCAGCCCCAGCATTTT
CARSSGTENQPQHF
>-|TRBJ2-5|TRBV7-9|many
TGTGCCAGCCTTGCTAGGGGAGGGACATCACAAGAGACCCAGTACTTC
CASLARGGTSQETQYF
>-|TRBJ1-6|TRBV25-1|many
TGTGCCAGCAGTCACGCATTGGATTCACCCCTCCACTTT
CASSHALDSPLHF